The source of this TCR beta chain is a study of T cell responses to AZD1222 COVID-19 vaccine. From germline, CDR1 is SGHRS and CDR2 YFSETQ. Deletions cut 6 bases from V and 3 bases from J, with 18 bases between. The CDR3 sequence is 15 residues long. Clones were read by immunoSEQ multiplex PCR, and TCRdb kept only the in-frame ones, dropping some. This sample has some 130,000 clones, with over 65% found just once. This sample comprised peripheral blood, obtained on day 0 of AZD1222 vaccination. V and J are TRBV5-1 and TRBJ1-1, with unresolved D. The receptor's source is an adult in good health. CDR3 loop: CASNPRGGTDTEAFF. The CDR3 DNA reads TGCGCCAGCAACCCCCGAGGAGGTACCGACACTGAAGCTTTCTTT.